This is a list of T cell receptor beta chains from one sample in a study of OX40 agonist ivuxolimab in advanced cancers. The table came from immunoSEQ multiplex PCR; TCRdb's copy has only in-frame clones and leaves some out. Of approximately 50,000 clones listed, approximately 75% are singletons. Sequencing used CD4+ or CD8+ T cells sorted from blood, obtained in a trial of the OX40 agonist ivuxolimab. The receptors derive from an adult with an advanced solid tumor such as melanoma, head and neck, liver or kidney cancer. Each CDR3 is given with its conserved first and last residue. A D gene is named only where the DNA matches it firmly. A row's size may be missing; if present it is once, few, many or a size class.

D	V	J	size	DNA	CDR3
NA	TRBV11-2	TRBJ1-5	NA	TGTGCCAGCAGCCCTGGACAGAATAGCAATCAGCCCCAGCATTTT	CASSPGQNSNQPQHF
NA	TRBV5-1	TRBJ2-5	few	TGCGCCAGCAGCTTGGCCGGGGAGACCCAGTACTTC	CASSLAGETQYF
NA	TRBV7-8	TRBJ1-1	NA	TGTGCCAGCAGCAAAAACAGGGTGAACACTGAAGCTTTCTTT	CASSKNRVNTEAFF
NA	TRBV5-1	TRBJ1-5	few	TGCGCCAGCAGCGTGGGGGACCGAAGCAATCAGCCCCAGCATTTT	CASSVGDRSNQPQHF
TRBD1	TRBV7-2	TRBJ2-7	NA	TGTGCCAGCACTCAAACAGGGGGTCTTCTAGTATCCCACGAGCAGTACTTC	CASTQTGGLLVSHEQYF
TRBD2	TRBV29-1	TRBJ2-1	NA	TGCAGCGCCGAAACGGGACTAGCGGGGGACTACAATGAGCAGTTCTTC	CSAETGLAGDYNEQFF
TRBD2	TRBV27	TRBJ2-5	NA	TGTGCCAGCAGTTTATTTGCGGGAGGGGGCAGAGAGACCCAGTACTTC	CASSLFAGGGRETQYF
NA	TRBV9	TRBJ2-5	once	TGTGCCAGCAGCGTAGTCGCCCTGATGGGGGGCCCAGAGACCCAGTACTTC	CASSVVALMGGPETQYF
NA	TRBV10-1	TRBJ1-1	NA	TGCGCCAGCAGTGATTGGGGCTTGGACACTGAAGCTTTCTTT	CASSDWGLDTEAFF
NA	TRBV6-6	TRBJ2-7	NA	TGTGCCAGCAGACCGACCGGGACACTTGGCGAGCAGTACTTC	CASRPTGTLGEQYF
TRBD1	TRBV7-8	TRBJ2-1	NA	TGTGCCAGCAGCCCGGGACAGGGGGAGAGAAATAAGTTCTTC	CASSPGQGERNKFF
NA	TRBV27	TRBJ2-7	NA	TGTGCCAGCAGCAGCCGTGGGGTCCCCCTCGACGAGCAGTACTTC	CASSSRGVPLDEQYF
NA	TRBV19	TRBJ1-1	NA	TGTGCCAGTAGTATCCAGGTTTATACTGAAGCTTTCTTT	CASSIQVYTEAFF
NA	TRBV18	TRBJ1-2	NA	TGTGCCAGCTCATCGGGACCCCCCTCGGGAGCTAACTATGGCTACACCTTC	CASSSGPPSGANYGYTF
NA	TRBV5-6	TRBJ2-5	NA	TGTGCCAGCAGCTTGACAGTTATACAAGAGACCCAGTACTTC	CASSLTVIQETQYF
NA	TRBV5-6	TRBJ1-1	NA	TGTGCCAGCAGCTTGGAGGCAGGGGCGAATACGAACACTGAAGCTTTCTTT	CASSLEAGANTNTEAFF
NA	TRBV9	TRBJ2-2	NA	TGTGCCAGCAGCGCAACCGGGATTTACACCGGGGAGCTGTTTTTT	CASSATGIYTGELFF
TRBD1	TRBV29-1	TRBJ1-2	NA	TGCAGTGATACAGGGGGTCCTAACTATGGCTACACCTTC	CSDTGGPNYGYTF
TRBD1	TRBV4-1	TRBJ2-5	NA	TGCGCCAGCAGCCAAGGAGGGACAGGGGACCAAGAGACCCAGTACTTC	CASSQGGTGDQETQYF
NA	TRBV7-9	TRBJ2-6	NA	TGTGCCAGCGGGTACCCTGGGGCCAACGTCCTGACTTTC	CASGYPGANVLTF
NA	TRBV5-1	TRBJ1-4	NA	TGCGCCAGCAGCCGCGACAGACCAACTAATGAAAAACTGTTTTTT	CASSRDRPTNEKLFF
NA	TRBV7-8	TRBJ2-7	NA	TGTGCCAGCAGCTTCAAGAGGTCTGGGGATAACCCCTACGAGCAGTACTTC	CASSFKRSGDNPYEQYF
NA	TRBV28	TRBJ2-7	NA	TGTGCCAGCAGTTTTGGGTACGAGCAGTACTTC	CASSFGYEQYF
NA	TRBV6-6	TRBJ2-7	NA	TGTGCCAGCAGTTACAAGTACGAGCAGTACTTC	CASSYKYEQYF
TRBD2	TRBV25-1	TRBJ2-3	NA	TGTGCCAGCAGTGGGGAGGGATCAGATACGCAGTATTTT	CASSGEGSDTQYF
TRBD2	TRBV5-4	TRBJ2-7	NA	TGTGCCAGCAGTTCGTCTCGGGGGGAATACGAGCAGTACTTC	CASSSSRGEYEQYF
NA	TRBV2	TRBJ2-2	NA	TGTGCCAGCAGCGCCCGACTGAACACCGGGGAGCTGTTTTTT	CASSARLNTGELFF
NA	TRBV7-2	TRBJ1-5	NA	TGTGCCAGCAGCCCCCAGCCCCATAGCAATCAGCCCCAGCATTTT	CASSPQPHSNQPQHF
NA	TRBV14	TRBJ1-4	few	TGTGCCAGCAGCCAAGTATCAGCAACTAATGAAAAACTGTTTTTT	CASSQVSATNEKLFF
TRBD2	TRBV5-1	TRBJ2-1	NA	TGCGCCAGCAGTTTCCGGGGGGAAAGATTAAATGAGCAGTTCTTC	CASSFRGERLNEQFF
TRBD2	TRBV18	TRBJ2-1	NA	TGTGCCAGCTCAGCTAGCGGGAGCTCCTACAATGAGCAGTTCTTC	CASSASGSSYNEQFF
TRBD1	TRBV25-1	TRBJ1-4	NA	TGTGCCAGCAGTGAATTTGGGACAGGGCGTGAAAAACTGTTTTTT	CASSEFGTGREKLFF
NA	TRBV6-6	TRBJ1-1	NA	TGTGCCAGCAGGGAGAGGGCTGAAGCTTTCTTT	CASRERAEAFF
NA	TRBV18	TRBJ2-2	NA	TGTGCCAGCTTTCTCCCCGTTGGTGATTCCACCGGGGAGCTGTTTTTT	CASFLPVGDSTGELFF
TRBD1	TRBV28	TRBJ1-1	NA	TGTGCCAGCAGTTTGACAGGGAGGGCTGAAGCTTTCTTT	CASSLTGRAEAFF
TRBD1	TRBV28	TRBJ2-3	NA	TGTGCCAGCAGTTTAACACGGCTGCTAGCAGGGGGCTCCTCAGATACGCAGTATTTT	CASSLTRLLAGGSSDTQYF
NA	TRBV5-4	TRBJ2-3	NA	TGTGCCAGCAGCTTAGCCCTGTCGGGGGCAGATACGCAGTATTTT	CASSLALSGADTQYF
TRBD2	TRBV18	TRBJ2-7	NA	TGTGCCAGCTCACCTCTTGGTAAGAGCGGGAGGGCCCGCGGCGGTTACGAGCAGTACTTC	CASSPLGKSGRARGGYEQYF
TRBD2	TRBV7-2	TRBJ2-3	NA	TGTGCCAGCAGCTTAGGGGGTAGCGGGGATATAGATACGCAGTATTTT	CASSLGGSGDIDTQYF
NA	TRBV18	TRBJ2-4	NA	TGTGCCAGCTCACCGGATCAGGGGTACAAAAACATTCAGTACTTC	CASSPDQGYKNIQYF
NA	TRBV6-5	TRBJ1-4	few	TGTGCCAGCAGTTCCTCCGGCGGCGCAACTAATGAAAAACTGTTTTTT	CASSSSGGATNEKLFF
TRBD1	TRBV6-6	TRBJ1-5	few	TGTGCCAGCAGTTACGGGACAGTGCCCCCCCAGCCCCAGCATTTT	CASSYGTVPPQPQHF
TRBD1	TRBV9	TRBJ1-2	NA	TGTGCCGGCAGCGAATCGGGACAGGGCTTCTCCTATGGCTACACCTTC	CAGSESGQGFSYGYTF
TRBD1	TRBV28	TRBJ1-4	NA	TGTGCCAGCGCGCCACCGGGACAGGGAACTGCAACTAATGAAAAACTGTTTTTT	CASAPPGQGTATNEKLFF
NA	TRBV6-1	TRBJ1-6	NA	TGTGCCAGCAGTCGCCCCGGGGGCCGAGATTCACCCCTCCACTTT	CASSRPGGRDSPLHF
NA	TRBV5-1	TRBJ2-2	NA	TGCGCCAGCAGCTTGGTTCTAATGAACACCGGGGAGCTGTTTTTT	CASSLVLMNTGELFF
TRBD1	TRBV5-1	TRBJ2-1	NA	TGCGCCAGCAGCTTGCGCGGTCTATTGGAAGGGGGCGCCGGGAAGCAGTTCTTC	CASSLRGLLEGGAGKQFF
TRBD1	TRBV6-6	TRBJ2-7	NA	TGTGCCAGCAGCCGCACCGGGACAGGGGGCAACGAGCAGTACTTC	CASSRTGTGGNEQYF
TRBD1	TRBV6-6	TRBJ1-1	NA	TGTGCCAGCAGTACCACGGACAGGGGAGCTGAAGCTTTCTTT	CASSTTDRGAEAFF